This T cell receptor (beta chain) was identified during a study of PD-L1 blockade in urothelial cancer. Background on the study: Analyses used blood from 3 weeks (second dose) and 6 weeks after treatment start. Blood gave a median about 150,000 T cells.

Produced via immunoSEQ multiplex PCR; TCRdb's table is partial and in-frame only. Here the sample spans roughly 24,000 clones, less than 90% being singletons. Patient disease was locally advanced or metastatic urothelial carcinoma. This CDR3 is built from 15 residues. The V end lost 5 bases, the J end lost 3 bases, and 15 bases lay between the germline ends. CDR1 is SGHVS, CDR2 FQNEAQ, per germline. This specimen consisted of PBMCs, obtained around atezolizumab (anti-PD-L1) treatment. The V call is TRBV7-8, the J call TRBJ2-3; D is possibly TRBD1 (6 bases). The receptor's source is a man aged 55 to 70 with urothelial cancer. Here the CDR3 reads CASSDYRVLTDTQYF. For the CDR3, the DNA is TGTGCCAGCAGCGACTACAGGGTACTGACAGATACGCAGTATTTT.